The sequence of this T cell receptor (beta chain) was determined in a study of neoadjuvant anti-PD-1 for oral cavity cancer. Overall study context: Patients mostly received three to four biweekly nivolumab doses at 3 mg/kg before surgery. Patients without progression got a fourth dose around day 43.

Time point here: after neoadjuvant nivolumab, at surgical resection. Patients had newly diagnosed, untreated stage II-IVA oral cavity squamous cell carcinoma. Patients had HPV-negative, locally advanced oral cavity squamous cell carcinoma. The assay was immunoSEQ multiplex PCR, and TCRdb's table has in-frame clones only and misses some. Of nearly 15,000 clones in the sample, roughly two fifths were seen once. The CDR3 sequence is 13 residues long. V dropped 2 bases and J dropped 6 bases, with 12 bases sitting between them. Germline V gene data show CDR1 as SGHDT and CDR2 as YYEEEE. The source material was tumor tissue, sampled after nivolumab (anti-PD-1) treatment. The receptor was derived from a person aged 35 to 85 with oral cavity squamous cell carcinoma. V is TRBV5-6 and J is TRBJ2-7; D may be TRBD1 (5 bases). The CDR3 bases are TGTGCCAGCAGCTTCGGACATACGGCCGAGCAGTACTTC. Translation: CASSFGHTAEQYF.